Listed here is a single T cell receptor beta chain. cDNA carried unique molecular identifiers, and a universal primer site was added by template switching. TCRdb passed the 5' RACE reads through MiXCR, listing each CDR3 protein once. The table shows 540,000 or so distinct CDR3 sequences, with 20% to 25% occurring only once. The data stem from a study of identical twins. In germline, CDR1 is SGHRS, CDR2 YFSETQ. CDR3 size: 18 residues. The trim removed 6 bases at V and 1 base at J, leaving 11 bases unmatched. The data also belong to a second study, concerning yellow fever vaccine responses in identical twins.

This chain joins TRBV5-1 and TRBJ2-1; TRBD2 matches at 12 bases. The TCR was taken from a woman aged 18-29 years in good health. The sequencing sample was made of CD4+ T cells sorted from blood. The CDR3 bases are TGCGCCAGCACCAACTTGGCTAGCGGGAGGGCTTCCTACAATGAGCAGTTCTTC. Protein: CASTNLASGRASYNEQFF. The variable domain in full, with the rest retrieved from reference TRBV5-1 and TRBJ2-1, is KAGVTQTPRYLIKTRGQQVTLSCSPISGHRSVSWYQQTPGQGLQFLFEYFSETQRNKGNFPGRFSGRQFSNSRSEMNVSTLELGDSALYLCASTNLASGRASYNEQFFGPGTRLTVL.